The 4 T cell receptor beta chains below all came from one sample that was sequenced in a study of blood T cell repertoires in COVID-19 (TCRdb year 2020). The library was prepared using the immunoSEQ multiplex PCR assay. What TCRdb holds here is the immuneACCESS table cut down to in-frame rearrangements. Part of the clones is not present; checked against another copy, under half of the missing clones reflect an unresolved V gene, and the others are unexplained. This sample gives some 52,000 clones in total; 84% of them show up just once. Together, the top ten hold roughly 3% of the sample. Sequenced sample: peripheral blood. The receptors shown here come from a man aged 45-60 years with acute or convalescent COVID-19.

This chain joins TRBV7-3 and TRBJ1-5; TRBD1 is a possible D gene (5 bases). The CDR3 sequence is 16 residues long. The ends were cut back, 2 bases at V and 7 bases at J, with 18 bases in the middle. CDR1 and CDR2 (germline): SGHTA, FQGTGA. CDR3 coding DNA: TGTGCCAGCAGCTTAGCCAAGACACGGGAGGGGCAGCCCCAGCATTTT. Translation: CASSLAKTREGQPQHF.

The rearrangement links TRBV25-1 to TRBJ1-4; 7 bases line up with TRBD1. The CDR3 totals 17 residues. Germline CDR1 reads MGHDK; CDR2 reads SYGVNS. Trimming removed 5 bases from V and 7 bases from J; junction bases left unmatched: 16. CDR3 in DNA: TGTGCCAGCAGTCCAACAACCGCAGGGGGAGATAGTGAAAAACTGTTTTTT. This codes for CASSPTTAGGDSEKLFF.

The rearrangement links TRBV4-1 to TRBJ2-1, with D uncertain. The V and J ends lost 1 base and 9 bases respectively, with 16 bases between them. The CDR3 consists of 15 residues. Germline lookup yields CDR1 MGHRA and CDR2 YSYEKL. CDR3 region: CASSQGISTVSEQFF. The CDR3 bases are TGCGCCAGCAGCCAAGGTATTAGTACAGTCAGTGAGCAGTTCTTC.

The rearrangement uses TRBV7-6 and TRBJ2-7, with 7 bases fitting TRBD1. Unmatched junction bases numbered 11, after V lost 5 bases and J lost 7 bases. The length of the CDR3 is 14 residues. CDR1 is SGHVS, CDR2 FNYEAQ, per germline. DNA for the CDR3: TGTGCCAGCAGCGCTACAGGGGTGTCAGGGGAGCAGTACTTC. It specifies CASSATGVSGEQYF.